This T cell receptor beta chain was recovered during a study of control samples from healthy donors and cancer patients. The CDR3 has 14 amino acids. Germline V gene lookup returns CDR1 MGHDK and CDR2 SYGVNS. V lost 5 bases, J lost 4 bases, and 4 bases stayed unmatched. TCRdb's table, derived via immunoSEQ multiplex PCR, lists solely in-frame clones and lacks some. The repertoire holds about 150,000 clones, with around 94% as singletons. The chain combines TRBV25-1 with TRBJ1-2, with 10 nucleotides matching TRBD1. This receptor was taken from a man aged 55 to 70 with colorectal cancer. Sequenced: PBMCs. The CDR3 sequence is CASSSGQGTYGYTF. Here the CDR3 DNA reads TGTGCCAGCAGTTCGGGACAGGGGACCTATGGCTACACCTTC.